These 5 T cell receptor beta chains share one sample of origin, sequenced in a study of blood T cell repertoires in COVID-19. The table came from immunoSEQ multiplex PCR; TCRdb's copy has only in-frame clones and leaves some out. The profile shows 150,000 to 200,000 clones, 80% of them singletons. The sequenced sample consisted of peripheral blood. The receptors were sampled from a man between 60 and 75 years old with acute or convalescent COVID-19.

The rearrangement uses TRBV3-1 (or the pseudogene TRBV3-2) and TRBJ2-7, with TRBD2 identical over 12 bases. From germline, CDR1 is LGHDT and CDR2 YNNKEL (reference sequence). The CDR3 is 15 amino acids. J gave up 7 bases and V 4 bases, and 8 bases lay outside the gene matches. Here the CDR3 DNA reads TGTGCCAGCAGCCGTCGGACTAGCGGGGTTCAGGAGCAGTACTTC. The encoded protein is CASSRRTSGVQEQYF.

There are a few counts of this clone. CDR3 DNA: TGTGCCAGCAGCTTAGTTCGCAGCTCTGGAAACACCATATATTTT. Translated: CASSLVRSSGNTIYF. V and J are TRBV7-9 and TRBJ1-3, with D uncertain. The CDR3 has 15 amino acids. The V and J ends lost 1 base and 0 bases respectively, with 7 bases between them. Germline V CDR1 and CDR2: SEHNR, FQNEAQ (reference sequence).

The V gene is TRBV5-1, the J gene TRBJ2-7; D uncertain. The CDR3 is made up of 13 amino acids. Trimming shortened V by 2 bases and J by 1 base, and 7 bases separated the two germline ends. Germline loops: CDR1 SGHRS, CDR2 YFSETQ. CDR3 sequence reads: CASSFGGSYEQYF. In DNA, the CDR3 is TGCGCCAGCAGCTTCGGCGGATCCTACGAGCAGTACTTC.

The chain employs TRBV10-3 and TRBJ1-4, with a weak D call TRBD1 (5 bases). Germline CDR1 and CDR2: ENHRY and SYGVKD. The CDR3 sequence is 13 residues long. Trimming took off 8 bases at V and 0 bases at J, with 7 bases between the two ends. The CDR3 sequence: CAIGAATNEKLFF. CDR3 coding DNA: TGTGCCATCGGGGCGGCAACTAATGAAAAACTGTTTTTT.

This clone was picked up one time. The chain uses TRBV11-2 and TRBJ2-1; possibly TRBD1 for D (7 bases). Germline V gene sequence: CDR1 SGHAT, CDR2 FQNNGV. CDR3 length equals 16 residues. Trimming took 5 bases from V and 3 from J, leaving 17 bases between them. CDR3 region: CASSHQGGRGYNEQFF. CDR3 DNA sequence: TGTGCCAGCAGCCATCAGGGGGGCAGGGGCTACAATGAGCAGTTCTTC.